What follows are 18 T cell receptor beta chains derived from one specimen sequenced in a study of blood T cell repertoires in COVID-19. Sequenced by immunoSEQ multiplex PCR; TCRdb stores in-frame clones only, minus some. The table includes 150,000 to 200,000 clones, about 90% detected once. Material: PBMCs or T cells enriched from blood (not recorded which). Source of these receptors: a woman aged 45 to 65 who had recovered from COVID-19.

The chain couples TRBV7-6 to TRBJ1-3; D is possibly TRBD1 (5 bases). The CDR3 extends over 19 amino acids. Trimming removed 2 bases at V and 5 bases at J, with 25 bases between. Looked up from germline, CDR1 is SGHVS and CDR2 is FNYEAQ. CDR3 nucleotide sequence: TGTGCCAGCAGCTTACTCGTTTTGAGGACAAAGGGTACTCGAAACACCATATATTTT. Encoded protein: CASSLLVLRTKGTRNTIYF.

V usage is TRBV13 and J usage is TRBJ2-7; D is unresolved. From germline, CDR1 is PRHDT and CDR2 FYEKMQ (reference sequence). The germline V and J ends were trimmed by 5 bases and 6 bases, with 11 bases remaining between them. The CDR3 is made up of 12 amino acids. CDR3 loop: CASSRGVGEQYF. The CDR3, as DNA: TGTGCCAGCAGCCGCGGCGTAGGCGAGCAGTACTTC. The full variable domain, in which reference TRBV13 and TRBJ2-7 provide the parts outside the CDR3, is AAGVIQSPRHLIKEKRETATLKCYPIPRHDTVYWYQQGPGQDPQFLISFYEKMQSDKGSIPDRFSAQQFSDYHSELNMSSLELGDSALYFCASSRGVGEQYFGPGTRLTVT.

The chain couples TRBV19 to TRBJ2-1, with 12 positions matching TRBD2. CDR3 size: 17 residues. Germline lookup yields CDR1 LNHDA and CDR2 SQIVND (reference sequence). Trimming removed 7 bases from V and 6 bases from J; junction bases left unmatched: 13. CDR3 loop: CASKASGRAGYLNEQFF. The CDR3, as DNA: TGTGCCAGTAAGGCTAGCGGGAGGGCCGGATACCTCAATGAGCAGTTCTTC.

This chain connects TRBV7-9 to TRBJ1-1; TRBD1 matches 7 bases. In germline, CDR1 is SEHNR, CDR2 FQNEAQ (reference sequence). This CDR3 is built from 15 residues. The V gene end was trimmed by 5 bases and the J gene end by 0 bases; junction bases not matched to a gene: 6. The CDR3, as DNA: TGTGCCAGCAGCCCCTCCGGACAGGTGAACACTGAAGCTTTCTTT. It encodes CASSPSGQVNTEAFF. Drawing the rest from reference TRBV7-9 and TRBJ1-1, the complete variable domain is DTGVSQNPRHKITKRGQNVTFRCDPISEHNRLYWYRQTLGQGPEFLTYFQNEAQLEKSRLLSDRFSAERPKGSFSTLEIQRTEQGDSAMYLCASSPSGQVNTEAFFGQGTRLTVV.

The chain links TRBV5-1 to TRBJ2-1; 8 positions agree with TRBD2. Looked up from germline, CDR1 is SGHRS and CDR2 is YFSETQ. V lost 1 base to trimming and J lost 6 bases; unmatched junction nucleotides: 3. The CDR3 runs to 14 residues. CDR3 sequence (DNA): TGCGCCAGCAGCTTGTCGGCGGGAGGCAATGAGCAGTTCTTC. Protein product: CASSLSAGGNEQFF.

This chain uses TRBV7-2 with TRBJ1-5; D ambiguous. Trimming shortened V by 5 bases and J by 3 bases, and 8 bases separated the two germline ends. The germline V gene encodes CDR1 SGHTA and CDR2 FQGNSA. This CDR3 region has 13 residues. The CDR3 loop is CASSPRYNQPQHF. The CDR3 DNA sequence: TGTGCCAGCAGCCCTCGTTACAATCAGCCCCAGCATTTT.

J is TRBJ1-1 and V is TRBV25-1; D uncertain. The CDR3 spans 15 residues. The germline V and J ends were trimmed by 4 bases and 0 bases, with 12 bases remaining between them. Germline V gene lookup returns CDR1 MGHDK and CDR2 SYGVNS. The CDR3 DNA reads TGTGCCAGCAGTGTCTCCGACACCTTGAACACTGAAGCTTTCTTT. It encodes CASSVSDTLNTEAFF.

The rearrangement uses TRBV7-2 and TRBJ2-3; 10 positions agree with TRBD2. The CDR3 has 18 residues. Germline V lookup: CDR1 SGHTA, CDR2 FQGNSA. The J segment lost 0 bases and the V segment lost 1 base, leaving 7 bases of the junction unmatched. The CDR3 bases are TGTGCCAGCAGCTTAGGTGTAGCGGGAGGACCAAGCACAGATACGCAGTATTTT. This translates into CASSLGVAGGPSTDTQYF. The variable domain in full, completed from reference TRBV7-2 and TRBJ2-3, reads GAGVSQSPSNKVTEKGKDVELRCDPISGHTALYWYRQSLGQGLEFLIYFQGNSAPDKSGLPSDRFSAERTGGSVSTLTIQRTQQEDSAVYLCASSLGVAGGPSTDTQYFGPGTRLTVL.

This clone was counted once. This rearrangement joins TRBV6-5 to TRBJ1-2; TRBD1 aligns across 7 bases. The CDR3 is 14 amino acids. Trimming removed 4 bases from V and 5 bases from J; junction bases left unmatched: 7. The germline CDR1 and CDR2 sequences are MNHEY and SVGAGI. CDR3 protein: CASSFLRDSYGYTF. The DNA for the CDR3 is TGTGCCAGCAGTTTCCTCCGGGACAGTTATGGCTACACCTTC.

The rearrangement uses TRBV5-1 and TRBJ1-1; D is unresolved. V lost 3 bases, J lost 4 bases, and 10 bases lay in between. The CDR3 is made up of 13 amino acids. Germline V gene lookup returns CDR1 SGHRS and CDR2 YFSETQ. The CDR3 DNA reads TGCGCCAGCAGCTCGGTCCGTGGCACTGAAGCTTTCTTT. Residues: CASSSVRGTEAFF.

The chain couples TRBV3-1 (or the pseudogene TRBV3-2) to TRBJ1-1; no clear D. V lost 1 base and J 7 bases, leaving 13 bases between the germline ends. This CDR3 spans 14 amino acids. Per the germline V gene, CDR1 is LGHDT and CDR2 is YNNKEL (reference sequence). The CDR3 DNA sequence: TGTGCCAGCAGCCAAGGTCGGCAGGCCCTTGAAGCTTTCTTT. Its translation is CASSQGRQALEAFF.

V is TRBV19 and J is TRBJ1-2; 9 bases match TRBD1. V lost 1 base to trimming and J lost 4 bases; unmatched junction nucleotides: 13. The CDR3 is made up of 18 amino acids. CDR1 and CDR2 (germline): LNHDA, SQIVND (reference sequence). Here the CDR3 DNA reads TGTGCCAGTAGTATAGCCCAACGGACAGGGGTTGGCGCCTATGGCTACACCTTC. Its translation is CASSIAQRTGVGAYGYTF.

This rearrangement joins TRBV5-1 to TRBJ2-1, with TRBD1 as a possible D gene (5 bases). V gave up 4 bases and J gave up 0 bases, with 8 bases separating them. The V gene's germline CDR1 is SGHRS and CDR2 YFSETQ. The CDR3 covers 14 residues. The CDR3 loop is CASSQGSSYNEQFF. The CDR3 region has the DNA TGCGCCAGCAGCCAGGGTAGCTCCTACAATGAGCAGTTCTTC.

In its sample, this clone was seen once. CDR3 amino acids: CASSKEITEHTEAFF. In DNA, the CDR3 is TGTGCCAGCAGTAAAGAGATTACAGAGCACACTGAAGCTTTCTTT. The V and J genes are TRBV25-1 and TRBJ1-1; D ambiguous. The CDR3 is 15 amino acids. The germline CDR1 and CDR2 sequences are MGHDK and SYGVNS. The ends were cut back, 5 bases at V and 3 bases at J, with 16 bases in the middle.

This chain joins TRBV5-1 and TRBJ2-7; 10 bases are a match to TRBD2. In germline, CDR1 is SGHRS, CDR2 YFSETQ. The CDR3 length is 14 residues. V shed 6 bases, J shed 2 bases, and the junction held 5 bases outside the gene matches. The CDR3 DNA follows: TGCGCCAGCACGACTAGCGGGCCTACCTACGAGCAGTACTTC. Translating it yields CASTTSGPTYEQYF.

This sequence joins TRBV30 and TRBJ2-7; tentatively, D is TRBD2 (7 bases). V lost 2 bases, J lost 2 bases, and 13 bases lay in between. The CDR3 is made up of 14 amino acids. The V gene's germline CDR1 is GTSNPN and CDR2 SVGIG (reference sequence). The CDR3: CAWSRGGGAYEQYF. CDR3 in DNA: TGTGCCTGGAGTAGGGGAGGGGGAGCCTACGAGCAGTACTTC. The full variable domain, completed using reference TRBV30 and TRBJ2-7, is SQTIHQWPATLVQPVGSPLSLECTVEGTSNPNLYWYRQAAGRGLQLLFYSVGIGQISSEVPQNLSASRPQDRQFILSSKKLLLSDSGFYLCAWSRGGGAYEQYFGPGTRLTVT.

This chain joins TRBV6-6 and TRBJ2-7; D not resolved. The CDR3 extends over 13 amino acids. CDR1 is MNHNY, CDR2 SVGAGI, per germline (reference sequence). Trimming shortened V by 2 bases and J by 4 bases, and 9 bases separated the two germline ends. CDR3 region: CASSYEMRYEQYF. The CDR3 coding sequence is TGTGCCAGCAGTTACGAGATGAGGTACGAGCAGTACTTC.

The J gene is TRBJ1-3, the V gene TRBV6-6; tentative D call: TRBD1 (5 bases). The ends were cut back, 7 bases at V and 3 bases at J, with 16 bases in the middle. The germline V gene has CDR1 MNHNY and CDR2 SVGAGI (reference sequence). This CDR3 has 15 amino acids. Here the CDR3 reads CASTNGQGYGNTIYF. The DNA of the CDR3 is TGTGCCAGCACCAACGGTCAGGGATATGGAAACACCATATATTTT.